This TCR beta chain was retrieved from a study of blood T cell repertoires in COVID-19. Study-wide background: COVID-19 samples, acute and convalescent, were from the United States, Italy and Spain. PBMCs, B-cell-depleted T cells, or T cells were the source of the cDNA or gDNA that made up the material.

There are a few counts of this clone. Authors' processing steps: Reference gene primer amplification gave nucleated cell count estimates. Data came from immunoSEQ multiplex PCR; TCRdb stores just in-frame clones and leaves some out. Clonal size and the V and J genes are those of that table, whereas D and trimming came from the DNA. Of hundreds of thousands of clones in the sample, approximately 90% are singletons; the top ten hold 2% to 3%. The germline CDR1 and CDR2 sequences are SGHAT and FQNNGV. Trimming took off 5 bases at V and 7 bases at J, with 15 bases between the two ends. The CDR3 runs to 14 residues.

The TCR was taken from a young man with active or convalescent COVID-19. Sequenced input: peripheral blood. This chain uses TRBV11-2 with TRBJ1-3; D may be TRBD1 (6 bases). CDR3 sequence: CASSPRGGENTIYF. The CDR3 coding sequence is TGTGCCAGCAGCCCCCGTGGGGGCGAGAACACCATATATTTT.